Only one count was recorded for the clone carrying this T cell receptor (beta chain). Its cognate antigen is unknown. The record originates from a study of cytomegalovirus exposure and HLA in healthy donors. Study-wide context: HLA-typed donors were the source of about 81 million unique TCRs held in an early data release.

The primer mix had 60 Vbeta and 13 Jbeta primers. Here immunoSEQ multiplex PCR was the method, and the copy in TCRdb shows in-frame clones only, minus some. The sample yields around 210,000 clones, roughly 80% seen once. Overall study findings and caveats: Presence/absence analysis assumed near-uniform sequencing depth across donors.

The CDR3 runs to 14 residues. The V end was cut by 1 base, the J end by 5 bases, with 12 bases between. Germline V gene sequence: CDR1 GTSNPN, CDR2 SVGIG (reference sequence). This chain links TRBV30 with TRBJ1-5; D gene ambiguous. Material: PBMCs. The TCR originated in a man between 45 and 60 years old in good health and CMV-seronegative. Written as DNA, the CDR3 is TGTGCCTGGAGTGGAGTTACGATCGATCAGCCCCAGCATTTT. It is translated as CAWSGVTIDQPQHF.